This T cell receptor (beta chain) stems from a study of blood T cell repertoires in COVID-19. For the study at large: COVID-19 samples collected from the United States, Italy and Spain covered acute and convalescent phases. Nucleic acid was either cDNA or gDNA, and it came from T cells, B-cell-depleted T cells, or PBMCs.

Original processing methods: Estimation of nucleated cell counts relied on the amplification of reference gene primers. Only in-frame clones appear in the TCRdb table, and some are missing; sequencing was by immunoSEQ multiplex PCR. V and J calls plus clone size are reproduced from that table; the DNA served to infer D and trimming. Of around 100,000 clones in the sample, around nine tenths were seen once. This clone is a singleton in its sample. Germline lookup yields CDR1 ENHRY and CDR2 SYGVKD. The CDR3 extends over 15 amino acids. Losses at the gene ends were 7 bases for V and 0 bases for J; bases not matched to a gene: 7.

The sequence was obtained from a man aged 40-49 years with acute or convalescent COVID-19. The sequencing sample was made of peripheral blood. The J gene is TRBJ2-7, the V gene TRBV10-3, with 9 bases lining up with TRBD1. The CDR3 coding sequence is TGTGCCATCAATAGGGGGGACAGGGACTCCTACGAGCAGTACTTC. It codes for CAINRGDRDSYEQYF.